This T cell receptor (beta chain) was identified in a study of T cells in tuberculosis. Background on the study: IGRA-negative adolescents, IGRA-positive adolescents with latent tuberculosis and adults with active tuberculosis formed this South African cohort.

Produced via immunoSEQ multiplex PCR; TCRdb's table is partial and in-frame only. In the table there are 20,000 to 25,000 clones, around 85% of which are singletons. Time point here: new active TB diagnosis, blood taken before or within 7 days of starting treatment. The CDR3 has 12 residues. Germline V gene lookup returns CDR1 SGDLS and CDR2 YYNGEE. V gave up 3 bases and J gave up 8 bases; unmatched junction bases: 3. The input for sequencing was PBMCs, taken at tuberculosis diagnosis. This clonotype originated in an adult with tuberculosis. This chain connects TRBV9 to TRBJ1-2; 8 bases fit TRBD1. The CDR3 sequence is CASSGDRGGYTF. The CDR3 nucleotides are TGTGCCAGCAGCGGTGACAGGGGAGGCTACACCTTC.